A single sample is the source of the 26 T cell receptor beta chains below, sequenced in a study of T cells in women clearing cervical HPV infection. Method: immunoSEQ multiplex PCR; TCRdb's copy keeps in-frame clones and lacks some. This sample lists about 30,000 clones; its ten largest clones have 3% to 4%. Sequencing used blood buffy coat. These receptors were obtained from a woman between 18 and 75 years old with a cervical HPV16 infection that either progressed to CIN3+ or cleared (not recorded which).

For this clone: The missing CDR3 end, 3 residues past where the read stops, is filled in from the germline J gene. The chain links TRBV7-3 to TRBJ2-1; TRBD2 agrees at 7 bases. V lost 5 bases and J lost 0; bases outside the gene matches: 7. From germline, CDR1 is SGHTA and CDR2 FQGTGA. This CDR3 has 16 residues. The CDR3 spells CASSITSASSYNEQFF. CDR3 DNA, as far as it was read: TGTGCCAGCAGCATCACTAGCGCGAGCTCCTACAATGAG.

With respect to this clone: The CDR3 end falls 3 residues outside the read, so it is completed with the germline J gene. J is TRBJ1-3 and V is TRBV7-9, with D possibly TRBD1 on 5 matching bases. V lost 5 bases to trimming and J lost 0 bases, with 8 bases between them. From germline, CDR1 is SEHNR and CDR2 FQNEAQ (reference sequence). The CDR3 consists of 14 residues. CDR3 DNA (partial): TGTGCCAGCAGCCATGACAGCTCTGGAAACACC. Translation gives CASSHDSSGNT. The whole CDR3 sequence reads CASSHDSSGNTIYF.

Turning to this clone: Read sequence stops 3 residues before the CDR3 end, and the germline J gene provides the missing end. The V call is TRBV29-1, the J call TRBJ2-1, with 15 bases fitting TRBD2. CDR3 length equals 14 residues. CDR1 SQVTM and CDR2 ANQGSEA come from the germline V gene. Germline trimming cut 6 bases from V and 9 bases from J; bases unmatched to any gene: 6. The DNA read from the CDR3 is TGCAGCGTGGGGACTAGCGGGAGGTTGGGTGAG. As protein: CSVGTSGRLGE. The full-length CDR3 reads as CSVGTSGRLGEQFF.

About this clone: The read ends 3 residues before the CDR3 terminus; that terminus is restored from the germline J gene. This sequence joins TRBV5-1 and TRBJ2-7, with a tentative D call TRBD1 (5 bases). Germline values: CDR1 SGHRS, CDR2 YFSETQ. The length of the CDR3 is 15 residues. Trimming cost V 4 bases and J 0 bases, with 14 bases left between them. The CDR3 region is CASSTSDTSSYEQYF. The sequenced CDR3 bases are TGCGCCAGCAGCACATCGGACACGAGCTCCTACGAG.

Turning to this clone: The CDR3 extends 3 residues past the end of the read, so its final part is completed from the germline J gene. The V gene is TRBV7-6, the J gene TRBJ2-3, with 7 bases matching TRBD2. The CDR3 runs to 11 residues. Germline CDR1 reads SGHVS; CDR2 reads FNYEAQ. The sequenced part of the CDR3 DNA is TGTGCCAGCAGGGGGGGGAGGACG. It encodes CASRGGRT. The CDR3 reads in full as CASRGGRTQYF.

Details on this clone: The read is 3 residues too short to cover the CDR3 end, so that end is filled in from the germline J gene. J is TRBJ1-4 and V is TRBV2; 10 bases are a match to TRBD1. Unmatched junction bases numbered 6, after V lost 5 bases and J lost 9 bases. This CDR3 contains 14 residues. Germline CDR1 SNHLY, CDR2 FYNNEI. CDR3 residues: CASSHPDRGKKLFF. CDR3 bases read: TGTGCCAGCAGTCATCCGGACAGGGGGAAAAAA.

Measured by frequency, this clone is medium-sized (0.01 to 0.1%). The read is 3 residues too short to cover the CDR3 end, so that end is filled in from the germline J gene. This chain uses TRBV2 with TRBJ2-5, with no clear D. This CDR3 contains 13 residues. The V gene's germline CDR1 is SNHLY and CDR2 FYNNEI. Trimming removed 7 bases at V and 2 bases at J, with 11 bases between. The part of the CDR3 DNA that was read is TGTGCCAGCAAATTAGACGGGCAAGAGACC. Its protein product is CASKLDGQET. The full-length CDR3 reads as CASKLDGQETQYF.

A word on this clone: The read ends 3 residues early relative to the CDR3; the germline J gene fills the gap. The chain has TRBV2 and TRBJ2-7; 8 bases are shared with TRBD2. After removal of 4 bases from V and 3 bases from J, the junction contained 2 bases not matched to a gene. The CDR3 runs to 13 residues. CDR1 is SNHLY, CDR2 FYNNEI, per germline. The CDR3: CASSGTSSYEQYF. The sequenced CDR3 bases are TGTGCCAGCAGTGGGACTAGCAGCTACGAG.

A word on this clone: The DNA ends 3 residues before the CDR3 does, and the rest of the CDR3 is filled in from the germline J gene. V and J are TRBV7-2 and TRBJ2-3; 8 nucleotides agree with TRBD1. Germline loops: CDR1 SGHTA, CDR2 FQGNSA. J was trimmed by 6 bases and V by 5 bases; bases with no gene match: 7. This CDR3 has 14 amino acids. CDR3 sequence: CASSPTPGGDTQYF. CDR3 DNA, as far as it was read: TGTGCCAGCAGCCCGACCCCAGGGGGCGATACG.

As to this clone: The read terminates 3 residues ahead of where the CDR3 ends, so the germline J gene completes it. This chain links TRBV10-3 with TRBJ2-5; no reliable D call. The CDR3 loop spans 14 amino acids. The V end lost 3 bases, the J end lost 1 base, and 9 bases lay between the germline ends. The germline CDR1 and CDR2 sequences are ENHRY and SYGVKD. The sequenced part of the CDR3 DNA is TGTGCCATCAGTGATTCTAGGTTCCAAGAGACC. This codes for CAISDSRFQET. The full CDR3 protein is CAISDSRFQETQYF.

With respect to this clone: The read finishes 3 residues shy of the CDR3 end, and the germline J gene is used to complete it. The chain links TRBV14 to TRBJ2-5; TRBD2 matches at 8 bases. Germline lookup yields CDR1 SGHDN and CDR2 FVKESK. The CDR3 has 16 amino acids. The sequenced CDR3 bases are TGTGCCAGCAGCCAAGATATAGCGGGACGTGCAGATACC. Its protein product is CASSQDIAGRADT. The CDR3 in its entirety is CASSQDIAGRADTQYF.

For this clone: With the read ending 3 residues before the CDR3 end, the germline J gene is used to fill in that end. The chain uses TRBV2 and TRBJ2-7; no reliable D call. The germline CDR1 and CDR2 sequences are SNHLY and FYNNEI. Deletions cut 6 bases from V and 5 bases from J, with 5 bases between. The CDR3 spans 10 residues. CDR3: CASRQNEQYF. CDR3 DNA, as far as it was read: TGTGCCAGCAGACAAAACGAG.

Worth noting for this clone: Coverage ceases 3 residues before the CDR3 finishes, and the germline J gene fills in the end. This chain connects TRBV11-3 to TRBJ2-5; 8 bases agree with TRBD2. V was pared by 5 bases and J by 3 bases, with 5 bases of the junction left unmatched. Germline assignment: CDR1 SGHNT and CDR2 YENEEA. CDR3 length: 14 amino acids. CDR3 DNA (partial): TGTGCCAGCAGCCAAGCGGGAGCAGAAGAGACC. Its protein product is CASSQAGAEET. The entire CDR3 sequence reads CASSQAGAEETQYF.

Comment on this clone: The sequence runs out 3 residues before the end of the CDR3; the remainder is reconstructed from the germline J gene. This chain joins TRBV7-2 and TRBJ2-2; D is possibly TRBD2 (6 bases). Germline values: CDR1 SGHTA, CDR2 FQGNSA. The CDR3 extends over 15 amino acids. Trimming removed 5 bases at V and 0 bases at J, with 10 bases between. The sequenced part of the CDR3 DNA is TGTGCCAGCAGCCCTGGGGGGACGAACACCGGGGAG. Translation gives CASSPGGTNTGE. In full, the CDR3 reads CASSPGGTNTGELFF.

Turning to this clone: The CDR3 extends 3 residues past the end of the read, so its final part is completed from the germline J gene. V usage is TRBV20-1 and J usage is TRBJ2-1; D gene ambiguous. Trimming took 0 bases from V and 7 from J, leaving 7 bases between them. The CDR3 consists of 12 residues. Germline-derived CDR1 and CDR2 are DFQATT and SNEGSKA (reference sequence). The CDR3 loop reads CSARDPRNEQFF. The CDR3 DNA, read in part, is TGCAGTGCTAGAGATCCTCGGAATGAG.

Comment on this clone: The read is 3 residues too short to cover the CDR3 end, so that end is filled in from the germline J gene. This chain links TRBV5-1 with TRBJ1-2; 8 nucleotides align to TRBD1. The germline V gene encodes CDR1 SGHRS and CDR2 YFSETQ. J was trimmed by 4 bases and V by 0 bases; bases with no gene match: 5. CDR3 length equals 15 residues. Here the CDR3 reads CASSLATDRGYGYTF. The part of the CDR3 DNA that was read is TGCGCCAGCAGCTTGGCTACCGACAGGGGCTATGGC.

The sequenced CDR3 bases are TGCGCCAGCCGCAGGAGCGGGGGAGTCCCAGAGACC. The encoded protein is CASRRSGGVPET. The CDR3 reads in full as CASRRSGGVPETQYF. V is TRBV5-1 and J is TRBJ2-5, with 8 bases fitting TRBD2. From the germline J gene comes the end of the CDR3, since the read stops 3 residues before it. The V segment lost 7 bases and the J segment 4 bases; nucleotides outside the gene matches: 12. The CDR3 extends over 15 amino acids. Germline assignment: CDR1 SGHRS and CDR2 YFSETQ.

Details on this clone: The sequenced fragment ends 3 residues before the CDR3 boundary, so the rest is inferred from the germline J gene. V gene TRBV19 combines with J gene TRBJ1-2, with a tentative D call TRBD1 (5 bases). The germline CDR1 and CDR2 sequences are LNHDA and SQIVND (reference sequence). The ends were cut back, 2 bases at V and 6 bases at J, with 13 bases in the middle. This CDR3 has 14 residues. The CDR3 spells CASSIYAREHGYTF. The sequenced part of the CDR3 DNA is TGTGCCAGTAGTATATATGCCAGGGAGCATGGC.

A note on this clone: Coverage ceases 3 residues before the CDR3 finishes, and the germline J gene fills in the end. V and J are TRBV6-1 and TRBJ2-3; possibly TRBD1 for D (5 bases). Trimming removed 1 base from V and 2 bases from J, with 10 bases in between. CDR3 length: 15 amino acids. Germline CDR1 reads MNHNS; CDR2 reads SASEGT. CDR3 residues: CASSEDYRLTDTQYF. The part of the CDR3 DNA that was read is TGTGCCAGCAGTGAAGATTACAGGCTCACAGATACG.

Frequency places this clone as medium-sized (0.01 to 0.1%). The missing CDR3 end, 3 residues past where the read stops, is filled in from the germline J gene. V gene TRBV2 combines with J gene TRBJ2-1; 11 nucleotides match TRBD2. Germline CDR1 and CDR2: SNHLY and FYNNEI. This CDR3 is built from 16 residues. The trim removed 7 bases at V and 4 bases at J, leaving 9 bases unmatched. CDR3 DNA (partial): TGTGCCAGCAAGAGAGAGCGACTAGCGGGGTACAATGAG. Translated: CASKRERLAGYNE. The full CDR3 sequence reads CASKRERLAGYNEQFF.

With respect to this clone: The read comes to an end 3 residues before the CDR3 does, leaving the germline J gene to fill in the end. The rearrangement links TRBV7-2 to TRBJ1-1, with TRBD1 identical over 9 bases. The V segment lost 4 bases and the J segment 6 bases; nucleotides outside the gene matches: 6. Germline V gives CDR1 SGHTA, CDR2 FQGNSA. This CDR3 comprises 14 residues. The sequenced part of the CDR3 DNA is TGTGCCAGCAGCTCGACGGGACAGGGCTCTGAA. This gives the protein CASSSTGQGSE. The whole CDR3 sequence reads CASSSTGQGSEAFF.

With regard to this clone: Coverage ceases 3 residues before the CDR3 finishes, and the germline J gene fills in the end. The chain links TRBV2 to TRBJ1-1; D is unclear. The CDR3 extends over 14 amino acids. Looked up from germline, CDR1 is SNHLY and CDR2 is FYNNEI. V shed 6 bases and J shed 0 bases, with 11 bases lying between them. The DNA read from the CDR3 is TGTGCCAGCAGACGATTGGCTTTGAACACTGAA. Translated: CASRRLALNTE. The entire CDR3 reads CASRRLALNTEAFF.

Note on this clone: The CDR3 goes on 3 residues after the read ends, and that part is filled in from the germline J gene. The chain combines TRBV18 with TRBJ1-2; D uncertain. With 3 bases removed from V and 4 bases from J, the gap between germline ends came to 18 bases. This CDR3 spans 16 amino acids. Looked up from germline, CDR1 is KGHSH and CDR2 is LQKENI. CDR3 region: CASSPSVRQVAYGYTF. The sequenced CDR3 bases are TGTGCCAGCTCACCCTCCGTACGTCAGGTTGCCTATGGC.

Concerning this clone itself: Read coverage stops 3 residues before the CDR3 terminus; the germline J gene supplies the remainder. This chain joins TRBV14 and TRBJ2-1, with D tentatively TRBD2 (5 bases). CDR1 and CDR2 from the germline V gene are SGHDN and FVKESK. This CDR3 region has 14 residues. V was shortened by 1 base and J by 2 bases, with 6 bases between the two germline ends. The DNA read from the CDR3 is TGTGCCAGCAGCCAAGGCGGGCCCTACAATGAG. Its protein is CASSQGGPYNE. The whole CDR3 protein reads CASSQGGPYNEQFF.

With regard to this clone: The read falls 3 residues short of the CDR3 end, and the missing part is taken from the germline J gene. V and J are TRBV5-1 and TRBJ2-7; D gene unclear. Germline assignment: CDR1 SGHRS and CDR2 YFSETQ. This CDR3 region has 14 residues. V was clipped by 0 bases and J by 2 bases, with 9 bases between them. The CDR3 here is CASSLELGPYEQYF. The sequenced CDR3 bases are TGCGCCAGCAGCTTGGAGCTAGGTCCCTACGAG.

To note about this clone: The CDR3 is cut off 3 residues early in the read; its end comes from the germline J gene. V and J are TRBV5-1 and TRBJ1-1; 8 nucleotides line up with TRBD1. The CDR3 is 14 amino acids. Trimming at V came to 5 bases and at J to 1 base, leaving 4 bases not matched to a gene. Germline V gene data show CDR1 as SGHRS and CDR2 as YFSETQ. The CDR3 here is CASRGGTGNTEAFF. CDR3 bases read: TGCGCCAGCAGGGGTGGGACAGGGAACACTGAA.